Listed below are T cell receptor beta chains from one sample, sequenced in a study of blood T cells in healthy people across ages. A single record per CDR3 protein comes from TCRdb applying MiXCR to the 5' RACE reads. The data contain 700,000 to 800,000 distinct CDR3 sequences, 40% to 45% of them singletons. Sequenced sample: blood. These receptors all come from an older woman in good health. Each CDR3 is given with its conserved first and last residue. D genes are given only for firm matches. Not all rows give a size; the values are once, few, many and, for expanded clones, a class.

clone_size	j_call	v_call	d_call	cdr3_nt	cdr3_aa
few	TRBJ1-4	TRBV27	-	TGTGCCAGCAGTTTTTACCCCGAAGGCGAAAAACTGTTTTTT	CASSFYPEGEKLFF
-	TRBJ2-7	TRBV11-1	-	TGTGCCAGCAGCCCCGAGGGGGATGGCTACGAGCAGTACTTC	CASSPEGDGYEQYF
-	TRBJ2-7	TRBV3-1	-	TGTGCCAGCAGCCCATTATCGGGAGAGGTCTACGAGCAGTACTTC	CASSPLSGEVYEQYF
few	TRBJ1-5	TRBV20-1	-	TGCAGTGGCCAACAAGTGCCCAATCAGCCCCAGCATTTT	CSGQQVPNQPQHF
-	TRBJ1-1	TRBV12-3/TRBV12-4	-	TGTGCCAGCAGTCCCAATTTAAGCCCGGAAGCTTTCTTT	CASSPNLSPEAFF
-	TRBJ2-7	TRBV6-2/TRBV6-3	-	TGTGCCAGTTTGGACTGGAACTACGAGCAGTACTTC	CASLDWNYEQYF
-	TRBJ1-6	TRBV13	TRBD1	TGTGCCAGCAGCTTAGTTGACAGGGGGCGCGGATCCCAGAATTCACCCCTCCACTTT	CASSLVDRGRGSQNSPLHF
-	TRBJ2-2	TRBV3-1	-	TGTGCCAGCAGCCAAGTAAGCCAGGGGAACACCGGGGAGCTGTTTTTT	CASSQVSQGNTGELFF
-	TRBJ2-7	TRBV7-6	TRBD1	TGTGCCAGCAGCTTAGGTCCAAGGACAGGGAACTACGAGCAGTACTTC	CASSLGPRTGNYEQYF
few	TRBJ2-5	TRBV27	-	TGTGCCAGCAGTGTAAGTCCTGGGGAGACCCAGTACTTC	CASSVSPGETQYF
once	TRBJ1-5	TRBV20-1	-	TGCAGTGCTCACCCGGGGTTATTCGATCAGCCCCAGCATTTT	CSAHPGLFDQPQHF
many	TRBJ2-7	TRBV12-3/TRBV12-4	-	TGTGCCAGCAGTGCCGGGGGTATCTACGAGCAGTACTTC	CASSAGGIYEQYF
-	TRBJ1-3	TRBV12-3/TRBV12-4	TRBD1	TGTGCCAGCAGTTTAGAGGGGGCATTAGGAAACACCATATATTTT	CASSLEGALGNTIYF
few	TRBJ1-2	TRBV9	-	TGTGCCAGCAGCGTAGAGGAGGGTACCAGCTACACCTTC	CASSVEEGTSYTF
-	TRBJ1-1	TRBV10-3	TRBD1	TGTGCCATCAGAGACCCCGCAGGGGGGAACACTGAAGCTTTCTTT	CAIRDPAGGNTEAFF
few	TRBJ2-7	TRBV9	-	TGTGCCAGCAGCCAAGCAACAACTTCCTACGAGCAGTACTTC	CASSQATTSYEQYF
few	TRBJ1-2	TRBV14	TRBD1	TGTGCCAGCAGCCCTTCCGGGACAGCAGTTGCCACCTTC	CASSPSGTAVATF
-	TRBJ2-5	TRBV4-1	TRBD1	TGCGCCAGCAGCCAAAACCCATCAGGGGGCTATGAGACCCAGTACTTC	CASSQNPSGGYETQYF
-	TRBJ2-3	TRBV21-1	-	TGTGCCAGCAATAGGGGGCGGGACGGCACAGATACGCAGTATTTT	CASNRGRDGTDTQYF
-	TRBJ2-3	TRBV20-1	TRBD2	TGCAGTGCTGCCGGGACTAGCGACACAGATACGCAGTATTTT	CSAAGTSDTDTQYF
-	TRBJ1-1	TRBV6-2/TRBV6-3	-	TGTGCCCGCTGGGACGTCTTTCGTGGCACTGAAGCTTTCTTT	CARWDVFRGTEAFF
-	TRBJ1-1	TRBV6-5	TRBD1	TGTGCCAGCATTCTTTATCGGACAGGGTCATTCAGTGAAGCTTTCTTT	CASILYRTGSFSEAFF
once	TRBJ2-7	TRBV5-1	TRBD1	TGCGCCAGCAGCCCGGGGACAGGGGGCCCCTACAATGAGCAGTACTTC	CASSPGTGGPYNEQYF
-	TRBJ2-3	TRBV15	-	TGTGCCACCAGCAGAGTGGGAGGGGGCACAGAGACGCAGTATTTT	CATSRVGGGTETQYF
-	TRBJ2-7	TRBV23-1	TRBD2	TGCGCCAGCGGACAGACTAGCGGGAACTACGAGCAGTACTTC	CASGQTSGNYEQYF
few	TRBJ2-3	TRBV2	-	TGTGCCAGCAGTGAAATGTCGGACAAAGGTACGCAGTATTTT	CASSEMSDKGTQYF
-	TRBJ1-6	TRBV20-1	-	TGCAGTGCTCCGACAGATTCACCCCCCCACTTT	CSAPTDSPPHF
few	TRBJ2-5	TRBV9	-	TGTGCCAGCAGCGTAGATTTAACAGGAGAGACCCAGTACTTC	CASSVDLTGETQYF
-	TRBJ2-3	TRBV6-2/TRBV6-3	TRBD2	TGTGCCAGCAGTTACCCGCTCTTAGCGGGAGGGCCCGAGACAGATACGCAGTATTTT	CASSYPLLAGGPETDTQYF
few	TRBJ2-3	TRBV7-8	-	TGTGCCAGCAGCCCACGGGGGGCGGGAGGCACAGATACGCAGTATTTT	CASSPRGAGGTDTQYF
-	TRBJ2-7	TRBV7-2	TRBD1	TGTGCCAGCAACTCGGGACAGGGGAACTCCTACGAGCAGTACTTC	CASNSGQGNSYEQYF
few	TRBJ2-4	TRBV3-1	-	TGTGCCAGCAGCCAAATGCAAACCGAGGGGGGAAACATTCAGTACTTC	CASSQMQTEGGNIQYF